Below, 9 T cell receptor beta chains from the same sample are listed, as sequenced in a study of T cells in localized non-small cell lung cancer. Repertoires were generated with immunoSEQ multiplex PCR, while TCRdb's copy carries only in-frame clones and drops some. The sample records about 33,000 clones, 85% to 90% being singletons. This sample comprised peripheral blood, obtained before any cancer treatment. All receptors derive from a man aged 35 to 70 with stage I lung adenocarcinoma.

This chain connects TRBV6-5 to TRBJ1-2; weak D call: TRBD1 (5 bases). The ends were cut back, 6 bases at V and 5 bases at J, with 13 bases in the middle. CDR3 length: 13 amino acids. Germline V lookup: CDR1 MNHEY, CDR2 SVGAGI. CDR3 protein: CASRPGAGYGYTF. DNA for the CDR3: TGTGCCAGCAGACCCGGGGCGGGGTATGGCTACACCTTC.

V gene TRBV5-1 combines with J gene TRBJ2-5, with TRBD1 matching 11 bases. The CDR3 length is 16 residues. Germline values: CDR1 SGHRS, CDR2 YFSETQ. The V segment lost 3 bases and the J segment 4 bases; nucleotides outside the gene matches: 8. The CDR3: CASSWWTGGAGETQYF. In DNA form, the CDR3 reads TGCGCCAGCAGCTGGTGGACAGGGGGCGCGGGAGAGACCCAGTACTTC.

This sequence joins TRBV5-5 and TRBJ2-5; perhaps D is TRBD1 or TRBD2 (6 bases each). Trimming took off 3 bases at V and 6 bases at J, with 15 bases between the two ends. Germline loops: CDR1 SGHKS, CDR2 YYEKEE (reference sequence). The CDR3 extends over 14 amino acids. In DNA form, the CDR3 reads TGTGCCAGCAGCTCGGTAGGGGGGCGGAAGACCCAGTACTTC. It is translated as CASSSVGGRKTQYF.

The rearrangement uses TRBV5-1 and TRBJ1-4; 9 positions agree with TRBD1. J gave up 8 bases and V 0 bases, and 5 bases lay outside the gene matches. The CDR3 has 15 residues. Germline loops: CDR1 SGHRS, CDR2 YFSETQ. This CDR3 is CASSLGDRESEKLFF. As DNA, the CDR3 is TGCGCCAGCAGCTTGGGGGACAGGGAGAGCGAAAAACTGTTTTTT.

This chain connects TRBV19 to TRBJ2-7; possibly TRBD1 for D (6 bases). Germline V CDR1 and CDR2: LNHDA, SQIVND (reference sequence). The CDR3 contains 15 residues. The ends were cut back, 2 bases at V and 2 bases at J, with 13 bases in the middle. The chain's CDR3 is CASSITGTLTYEQYF. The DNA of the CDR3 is TGTGCCAGTAGTATAACCGGGACACTTACCTACGAGCAGTACTTC.

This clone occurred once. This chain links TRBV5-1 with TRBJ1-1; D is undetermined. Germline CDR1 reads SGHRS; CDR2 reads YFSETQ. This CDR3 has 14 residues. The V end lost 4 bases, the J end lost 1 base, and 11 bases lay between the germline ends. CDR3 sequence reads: CASSLPKPNTEAFF. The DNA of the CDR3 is TGCGCCAGCAGCCTTCCTAAGCCGAACACTGAAGCTTTCTTT. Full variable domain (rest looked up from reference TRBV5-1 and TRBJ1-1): KAGVTQTPRYLIKTRGQQVTLSCSPISGHRSVSWYQQTPGQGLQFLFEYFSETQRNKGNFPGRFSGRQFSNSRSEMNVSTLELGDSALYLCASSLPKPNTEAFFGQGTRLTVV.

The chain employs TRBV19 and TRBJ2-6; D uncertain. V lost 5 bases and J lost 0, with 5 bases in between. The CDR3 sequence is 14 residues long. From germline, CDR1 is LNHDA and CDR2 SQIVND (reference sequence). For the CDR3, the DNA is TGTGCCAGTAGTTGGCTCTCTGGGGCCAACGTCCTGACTTTC. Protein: CASSWLSGANVLTF.

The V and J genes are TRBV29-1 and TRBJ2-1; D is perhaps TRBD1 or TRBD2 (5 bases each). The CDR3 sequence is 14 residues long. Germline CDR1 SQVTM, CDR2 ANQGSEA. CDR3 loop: CSDISGSSYNEQFF. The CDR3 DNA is TGCAGTGACATCTCAGGGAGCTCCTACAATGAGCAGTTCTTC.

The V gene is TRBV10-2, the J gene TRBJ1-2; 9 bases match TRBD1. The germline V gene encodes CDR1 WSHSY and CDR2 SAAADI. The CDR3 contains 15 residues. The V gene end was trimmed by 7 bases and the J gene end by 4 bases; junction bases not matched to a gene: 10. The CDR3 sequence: CASTGTGGEFYGYTF. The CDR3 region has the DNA TGCGCCAGCACCGGTACAGGGGGCGAATTCTATGGCTACACCTTC.